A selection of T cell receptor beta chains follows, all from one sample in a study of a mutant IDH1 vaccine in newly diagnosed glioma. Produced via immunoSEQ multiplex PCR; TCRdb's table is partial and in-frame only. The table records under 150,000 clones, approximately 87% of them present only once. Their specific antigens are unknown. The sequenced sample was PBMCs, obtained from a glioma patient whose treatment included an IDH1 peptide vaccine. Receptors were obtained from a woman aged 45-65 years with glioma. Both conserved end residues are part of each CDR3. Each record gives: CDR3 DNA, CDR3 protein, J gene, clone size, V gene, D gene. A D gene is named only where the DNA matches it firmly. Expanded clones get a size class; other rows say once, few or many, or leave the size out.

cdr3_nt: TGTGCCAGCAGCTTAGGATTACAGGGGAACTATGGCTACACCTTC
cdr3_aa: CASSLGLQGNYGYTF
j_call: TRBJ1-2
clone_size: once
v_call: TRBV11-2
d_call: TRBD1

cdr3_nt: TGTGCCATCAGTGATTCGGGGGGGAGGACCTCCTACAATGAGCAGTTCTTC
cdr3_aa: CAISDSGGRTSYNEQFF
j_call: TRBJ2-1
clone_size: -
v_call: TRBV10-3
d_call: TRBD2

cdr3_nt: TGTGCCAGCACCCCGGGGGGAGCTAACTATGGCTACACCTTC
cdr3_aa: CASTPGGANYGYTF
j_call: TRBJ1-2
clone_size: -
v_call: TRBV6-5
d_call: -

cdr3_nt: TGCAGTGCTAGAGCCGGCGAGCAGTACTTC
cdr3_aa: CSARAGEQYF
j_call: TRBJ2-7
clone_size: -
v_call: TRBV20-1
d_call: -

cdr3_nt: TGTGCCTGGGCCCGGGGCGGGGAGACCCAGTACTTC
cdr3_aa: CAWARGGETQYF
j_call: TRBJ2-5
clone_size: -
v_call: TRBV30
d_call: -

cdr3_nt: TGTGCTAGTGGTTCCCGGGGGATCGATACGCAGTATTTT
cdr3_aa: CASGSRGIDTQYF
j_call: TRBJ2-3
clone_size: -
v_call: TRBV12-5
d_call: -

cdr3_nt: TGTGCTAGTGGTCAGTGGGGCTACACCTTC
cdr3_aa: CASGQWGYTF
j_call: TRBJ1-2
clone_size: -
v_call: TRBV12-5
d_call: -

cdr3_nt: TGTGCCAGCAGTTTTCGGGGGGAGGTTCACACAGATACGCAGTATTTT
cdr3_aa: CASSFRGEVHTDTQYF
j_call: TRBJ2-3
clone_size: once
v_call: TRBV27
d_call: TRBD2

cdr3_nt: TGTGCCAGCAGTTTAATGGGGTCCTACAATGAGCAGTTCTTC
cdr3_aa: CASSLMGSYNEQFF
j_call: TRBJ2-1
clone_size: -
v_call: TRBV27
d_call: -

cdr3_nt: TGTGCCAGCAGCTTAGCGAGATCGGCAGGGCCCCTCGGCGAGCAGTACTTC
cdr3_aa: CASSLARSAGPLGEQYF
j_call: TRBJ2-7
clone_size: -
v_call: TRBV7-8
d_call: -

cdr3_nt: TGTGCCAGCAGCCCCCGGGACATCTTCATGAACACTGAAGCTTTCTTT
cdr3_aa: CASSPRDIFMNTEAFF
j_call: TRBJ1-1
clone_size: -
v_call: TRBV9
d_call: -

cdr3_nt: TGCGCCAGCAGCTTAGGTGGAGTAACAGATACGCAGTATTTT
cdr3_aa: CASSLGGVTDTQYF
j_call: TRBJ2-3
clone_size: -
v_call: TRBV5-1
d_call: -

cdr3_nt: TGTGCCAGCAGCTTGGGACAGGGTTATGGCTACACCTTC
cdr3_aa: CASSLGQGYGYTF
j_call: TRBJ1-2
clone_size: -
v_call: TRBV9
d_call: TRBD1

cdr3_nt: TGTGCCAGCAGGGGATCGGGGTCGAACACTGAAGCTTTCTTT
cdr3_aa: CASRGSGSNTEAFF
j_call: TRBJ1-1
clone_size: -
v_call: TRBV7-9
d_call: -

cdr3_nt: TGTGCCAGCAGTTCGACAGGGCCTAACTATGGCTACACCTTC
cdr3_aa: CASSSTGPNYGYTF
j_call: TRBJ1-2
clone_size: -
v_call: TRBV27
d_call: TRBD1

cdr3_nt: TGCGCCAGCAGCCAAGAGGGCGGGGGGGAACATCAGCCCCAGCATTTT
cdr3_aa: CASSQEGGGEHQPQHF
j_call: TRBJ1-5
clone_size: once
v_call: TRBV4-1
d_call: -

cdr3_nt: TGCGCCAGCAGCCCGCGCCGGGACTCCAGCACAGATACGCAGTATTTT
cdr3_aa: CASSPRRDSSTDTQYF
j_call: TRBJ2-3
clone_size: -
v_call: TRBV5-1
d_call: -

cdr3_nt: TGTGCTAGCAGCTTATCAAACAGCCGAGGGACCCAGTACTTC
cdr3_aa: CASSLSNSRGTQYF
j_call: TRBJ2-5
clone_size: -
v_call: TRBV7-7
d_call: -

cdr3_nt: TGTGCCAGCAGCCCCTGGACCCATGGGGAGCTGTTTTTT
cdr3_aa: CASSPWTHGELFF
j_call: TRBJ2-2
clone_size: -
v_call: TRBV9
d_call: -

cdr3_nt: TGTGCCTGGAGTGTATATGCTAGCGGGGCGGAGCAGTTCTTC
cdr3_aa: CAWSVYASGAEQFF
j_call: TRBJ2-1
clone_size: -
v_call: TRBV30
d_call: TRBD2

cdr3_nt: TGCAGCGGTATACAGGGTGCTACTGAAGCTTTCTTT
cdr3_aa: CSGIQGATEAFF
j_call: TRBJ1-1
clone_size: few
v_call: TRBV29-1
d_call: -

cdr3_nt: TGTGCCAGTAGGCCCGGGCTAGATAATGAGCAGTTCTTC
cdr3_aa: CASRPGLDNEQFF
j_call: TRBJ2-1
clone_size: -
v_call: TRBV19
d_call: -

cdr3_nt: TGCGCCAGCAGCCTCAACGGGGCCTCCTACGAGCAGTACTTC
cdr3_aa: CASSLNGASYEQYF
j_call: TRBJ2-7
clone_size: -
v_call: TRBV4-1
d_call: -

cdr3_nt: TGTGCCAGTAGTATCCTCGGCGGTCCTTCCTACAATGAGCAGTTCTTC
cdr3_aa: CASSILGGPSYNEQFF
j_call: TRBJ2-1
clone_size: -
v_call: TRBV19
d_call: -

cdr3_nt: TGTGCCAGCAGCACCACCAGGGACGGAAGTAGCAATCAGCCCCAGCATTTT
cdr3_aa: CASSTTRDGSSNQPQHF
j_call: TRBJ1-5
clone_size: -
v_call: TRBV28
d_call: -

cdr3_nt: TGTGCCAGCAGTTCCGGTGTCAGTAGCACAGATACGCAGTATTTT
cdr3_aa: CASSSGVSSTDTQYF
j_call: TRBJ2-3
clone_size: -
v_call: TRBV6-6
d_call: -

cdr3_nt: TGTGCCAGCAGCGTAGAGGGCAACTCTGGAAACACCATATATTTT
cdr3_aa: CASSVEGNSGNTIYF
j_call: TRBJ1-3
clone_size: -
v_call: TRBV9
d_call: -

cdr3_nt: TGTGCCAGCAGTTCCACAGGCGAGCAGTACTTC
cdr3_aa: CASSSTGEQYF
j_call: TRBJ2-7
clone_size: -
v_call: TRBV28
d_call: -

cdr3_nt: TGTGCCACCCGGGGGGCGTTTCGCTCTGGGGCCAACGTCCTGACTTTC
cdr3_aa: CATRGAFRSGANVLTF
j_call: TRBJ2-6
clone_size: -
v_call: TRBV5-6
d_call: -

cdr3_nt: TGTGCCAGCAGCTCCCTAGTTTCGAGATACAATGAGCAGTTCTTC
cdr3_aa: CASSSLVSRYNEQFF
j_call: TRBJ2-1
clone_size: -
v_call: TRBV27
d_call: -

cdr3_nt: TGTGCCATCAGTGAGCGTCGGGGGACTAGCGGGAATGAGCAGTTCTTC
cdr3_aa: CAISERRGTSGNEQFF
j_call: TRBJ2-1
clone_size: -
v_call: TRBV10-3
d_call: TRBD2

cdr3_nt: TGTGCCAGCAGCCCTCCGGGGCAGGATGAGCAGTTCTTC
cdr3_aa: CASSPPGQDEQFF
j_call: TRBJ2-1
clone_size: -
v_call: TRBV11-2
d_call: -

cdr3_nt: TGTGCCAGCAGCTCGGGACTAGCGGGAGGGCCGAAGGCGGCAGATACGCAGTATTTT
cdr3_aa: CASSSGLAGGPKAADTQYF
j_call: TRBJ2-3
clone_size: once
v_call: TRBV7-8
d_call: TRBD2

cdr3_nt: TGTGCCAGCAGCCGACAAGGGCCCTACAATGAGCAGTTCTTC
cdr3_aa: CASSRQGPYNEQFF
j_call: TRBJ2-1
clone_size: -
v_call: TRBV11-3
d_call: -

cdr3_nt: TGTGCCAGTAGTAGTTCCAGGGGCCCCAATCAGCCCCAGCATTTT
cdr3_aa: CASSSSRGPNQPQHF
j_call: TRBJ1-5
clone_size: -
v_call: TRBV19
d_call: -

cdr3_nt: TGTGCCAGCAGAAAACGATGGGGGGGGCGAGACACTGAAGCTTTCTTT
cdr3_aa: CASRKRWGGRDTEAFF
j_call: TRBJ1-1
clone_size: -
v_call: TRBV11-2
d_call: -

cdr3_nt: TGTGCCAGCACCCTGCGGCCTACCGCCTATGGCTACACCTTC
cdr3_aa: CASTLRPTAYGYTF
j_call: TRBJ1-2
clone_size: once
v_call: TRBV6-6
d_call: -

cdr3_nt: TGTGCCAGCAGAATCGAAGGCTCCTACGAGCAGTACTTC
cdr3_aa: CASRIEGSYEQYF
j_call: TRBJ2-7
clone_size: -
v_call: TRBV14
d_call: -

cdr3_nt: TGCGCCAGCAGCTTGGACACGGCGGGAGTGTCCCATGAGCAGTTCTTC
cdr3_aa: CASSLDTAGVSHEQFF
j_call: TRBJ2-1
clone_size: -
v_call: TRBV5-1
d_call: TRBD2

cdr3_nt: TGTGCCAGCAGCGGACAGGTTGGTGGCTACACCTTC
cdr3_aa: CASSGQVGGYTF
j_call: TRBJ1-2
clone_size: -
v_call: TRBV28
d_call: TRBD1

cdr3_nt: TGTGCCAGCAGCCGCTGGACAGGGGCTTACAATCAGCCCCAGCATTTT
cdr3_aa: CASSRWTGAYNQPQHF
j_call: TRBJ1-5
clone_size: -
v_call: TRBV28
d_call: TRBD1

cdr3_nt: TGTGCCAGCAGTTTACGGGCAGGGGGGGTCTATGGCTACACCTTC
cdr3_aa: CASSLRAGGVYGYTF
j_call: TRBJ1-2
clone_size: -
v_call: TRBV28
d_call: TRBD1

cdr3_nt: TGTGCCAGCGGTGGACTAGCGGGAAAGGAGCAGTACTTC
cdr3_aa: CASGGLAGKEQYF
j_call: TRBJ2-7
clone_size: -
v_call: TRBV7-2
d_call: TRBD2

cdr3_nt: TGTGCCATCAGGAAGACAGGGGAGCCCTACGAGCAGTACTTC
cdr3_aa: CAIRKTGEPYEQYF
j_call: TRBJ2-7
clone_size: -
v_call: TRBV10-3
d_call: TRBD1

cdr3_nt: TGTGCCAGCAGCTTAGACAAGGGGGCGTACACTGAAGCTTTCTTT
cdr3_aa: CASSLDKGAYTEAFF
j_call: TRBJ1-1
clone_size: -
v_call: TRBV7-9
d_call: TRBD1

cdr3_nt: TGTGCCACCAGCAGCTTTCCGAGGGGTACTAGCACAGATACGCAGTATTTT
cdr3_aa: CATSSFPRGTSTDTQYF
j_call: TRBJ2-3
clone_size: -
v_call: TRBV15
d_call: -

cdr3_nt: TGTGCCAGCAGTTCCCGGACAGGGTGGAATCAGCCCCAGCATTTT
cdr3_aa: CASSSRTGWNQPQHF
j_call: TRBJ1-5
clone_size: -
v_call: TRBV28
d_call: TRBD1

cdr3_nt: TGTGCCAGCAGCTTATACAGCCAAGAGACCCAGTACTTC
cdr3_aa: CASSLYSQETQYF
j_call: TRBJ2-5
clone_size: once
v_call: TRBV5-6
d_call: -

cdr3_nt: TGCGCCAGCAGCTTGACAGGAACCACAGATACGCAGTATTTT
cdr3_aa: CASSLTGTTDTQYF
j_call: TRBJ2-3
clone_size: -
v_call: TRBV5-1
d_call: -

cdr3_nt: TGTGCCAGCCAATCGGGGGAAGGAAACACCATATATTTT
cdr3_aa: CASQSGEGNTIYF
j_call: TRBJ1-3
clone_size: -
v_call: TRBV28
d_call: -

cdr3_nt: TGCGCCAGCAGCCAGTCCCGGGACAACACTGAAGCTTTCTTT
cdr3_aa: CASSQSRDNTEAFF
j_call: TRBJ1-1
clone_size: few
v_call: TRBV4-1
d_call: -